This T cell receptor (beta chain) was documented in a study of blood T cell repertoires in COVID-19. Study-wide context: Sites across the United States, Italy and Spain contributed samples from acute and convalescent COVID-19. In each case, the material was cDNA or gDNA derived from T cells, B-cell-depleted T cells, or PBMCs.

Points on this clone: Other nucleotide sequences from this sample produce the same CDR3.

Original analysis: Estimation of nucleated cell counts was performed using reference gene primer amplification. Sequenced by immunoSEQ multiplex PCR; TCRdb stores in-frame clones only, minus some. The V and J calls and clone size are taken from that table; D and trimming were inferred from the DNA. The sample includes roughly 40,000 clones, 90% to 95% of them seen just once. This CDR3 region has 13 residues. The V gene lost 0 bases and the J gene lost 5 bases, with 7 bases spanning the gap. The germline CDR1 and CDR2 sequences are SEHNR and FQNEAQ (reference sequence). The V and J genes are TRBV7-9 and TRBJ1-2, with a possible D match to TRBD1 (5 bases). The receptor was derived from a human donor in a cohort sampled during active COVID-19. Sequencing input: peripheral blood. The DNA of the CDR3 is TGTGCCAGCAGCTTAGCTGGGGGGTATGGCTACACCTTC. It codes for CASSLAGGYGYTF.